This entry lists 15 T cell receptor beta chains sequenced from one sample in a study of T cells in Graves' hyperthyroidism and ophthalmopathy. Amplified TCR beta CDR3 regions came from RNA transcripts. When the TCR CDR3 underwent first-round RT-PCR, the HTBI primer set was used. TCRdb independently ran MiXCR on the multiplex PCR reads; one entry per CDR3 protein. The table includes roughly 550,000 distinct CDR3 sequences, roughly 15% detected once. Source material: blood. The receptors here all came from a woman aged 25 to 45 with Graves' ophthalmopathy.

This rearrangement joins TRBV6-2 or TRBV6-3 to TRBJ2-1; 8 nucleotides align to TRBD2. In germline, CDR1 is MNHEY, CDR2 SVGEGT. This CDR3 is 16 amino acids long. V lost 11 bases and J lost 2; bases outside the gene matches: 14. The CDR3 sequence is CAAISRGGGTYNEQFF. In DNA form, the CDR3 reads TGTGCCGCAATCTCCCGGGGGGGAGGAACCTACAATGAGCAGTTCTTC.

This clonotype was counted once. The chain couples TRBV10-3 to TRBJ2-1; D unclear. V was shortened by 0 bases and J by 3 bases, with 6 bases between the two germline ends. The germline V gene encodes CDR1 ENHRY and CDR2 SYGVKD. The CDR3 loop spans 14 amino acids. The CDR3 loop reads CAISESVNYNEQFF. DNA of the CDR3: TGTGCCATCAGTGAGTCGGTTAACTACAATGAGCAGTTCTTC.

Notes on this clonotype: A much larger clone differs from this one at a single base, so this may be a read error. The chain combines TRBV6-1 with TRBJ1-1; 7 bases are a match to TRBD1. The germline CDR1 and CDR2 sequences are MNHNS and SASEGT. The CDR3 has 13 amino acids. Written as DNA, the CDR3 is TGTGGCAGCAGGGGGTCGATGAACACTGAAGCTTTCTTT. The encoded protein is CGSRGSMNTEAFF.

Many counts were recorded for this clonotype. The CDR3 bases are TGTGCCAGCAGTTTAGACAGTTATTCACCCCTCCACTTT. It translates to CASSLDSYSPLHF. The chain employs TRBV12-3 or TRBV12-4 and TRBJ1-6; D uncertain. The CDR3 runs 13 residues. The ends were cut back, 1 base at V and 8 bases at J, with 6 bases in the middle.

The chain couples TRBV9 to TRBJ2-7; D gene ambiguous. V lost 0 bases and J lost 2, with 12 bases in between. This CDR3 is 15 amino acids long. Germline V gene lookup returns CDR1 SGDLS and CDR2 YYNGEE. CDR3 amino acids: CASSVGGSEAYEQYF. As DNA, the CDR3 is TGTGCCAGCAGCGTAGGGGGAAGCGAAGCCTACGAGCAGTACTTC.

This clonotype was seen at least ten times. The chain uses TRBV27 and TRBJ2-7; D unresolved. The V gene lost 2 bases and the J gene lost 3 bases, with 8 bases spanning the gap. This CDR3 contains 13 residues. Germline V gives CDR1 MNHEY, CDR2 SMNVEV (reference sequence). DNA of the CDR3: TGTGCCAGCAGTTTACGGGTACGCTACGAGCAGTACTTC. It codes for CASSLRVRYEQYF.

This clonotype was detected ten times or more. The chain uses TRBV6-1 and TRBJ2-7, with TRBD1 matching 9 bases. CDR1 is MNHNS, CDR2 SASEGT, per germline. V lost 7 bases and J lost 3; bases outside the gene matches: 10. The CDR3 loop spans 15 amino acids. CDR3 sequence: CASTSEDRGFYEQYF. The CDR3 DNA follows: TGTGCCAGCACTTCTGAGGACAGGGGTTTCTACGAGCAGTACTTC.

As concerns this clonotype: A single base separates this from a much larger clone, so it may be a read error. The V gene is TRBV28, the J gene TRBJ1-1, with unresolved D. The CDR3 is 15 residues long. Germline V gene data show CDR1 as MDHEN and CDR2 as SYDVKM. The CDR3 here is CASSLRGIGSTEALF. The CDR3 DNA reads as TGTGCCAGCAGTTTACGGGGAATCGGCAGCACTGAAGCTCTCTTT.

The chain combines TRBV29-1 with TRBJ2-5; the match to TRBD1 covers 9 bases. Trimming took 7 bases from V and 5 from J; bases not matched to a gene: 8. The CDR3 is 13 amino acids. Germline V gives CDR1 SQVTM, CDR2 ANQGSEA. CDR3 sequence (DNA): TGCAGCGGAAAACAGGGGGCGGTGGAGACCCAGTACTTC. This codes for CSGKQGAVETQYF.

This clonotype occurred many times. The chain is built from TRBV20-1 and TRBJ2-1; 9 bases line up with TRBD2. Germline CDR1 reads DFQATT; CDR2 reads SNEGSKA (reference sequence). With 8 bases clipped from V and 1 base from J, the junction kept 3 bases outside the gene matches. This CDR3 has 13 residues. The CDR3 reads CSLSGRSYNEQFF. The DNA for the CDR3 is TGCAGTCTCAGCGGGAGGTCCTACAATGAGCAGTTCTTC.

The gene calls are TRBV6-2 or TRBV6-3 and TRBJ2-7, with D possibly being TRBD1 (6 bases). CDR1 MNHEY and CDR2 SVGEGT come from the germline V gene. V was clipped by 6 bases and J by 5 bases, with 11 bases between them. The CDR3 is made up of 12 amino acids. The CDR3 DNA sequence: TGTGCCAGCAGGAGAGGGGGAAACGAGCAGTACTTC. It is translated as CASRRGGNEQYF.

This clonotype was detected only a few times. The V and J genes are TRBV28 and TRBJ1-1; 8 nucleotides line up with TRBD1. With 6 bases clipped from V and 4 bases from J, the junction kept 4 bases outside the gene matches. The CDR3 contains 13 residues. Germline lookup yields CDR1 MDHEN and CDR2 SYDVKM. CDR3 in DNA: TGTGCCAGCAGACCGACAGGGGTCACTGAAGCTTTCTTT. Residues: CASRPTGVTEAFF.

In DNA form, the CDR3 reads TGCAGTGCTGATGGGGGGACAGGGGGCAGGGTCAATGAGCAGTTCTTC. This translates into CSADGGTGGRVNEQFF. J is TRBJ2-1 and V is TRBV20-1; 12 bases line up with TRBD1. The germline gives CDR1 DFQATT, CDR2 SNEGSKA (reference sequence). The junction had 11 bases not matched to a gene; V was cut back by 5 bases and J by 6 bases. This CDR3 has 16 amino acids.

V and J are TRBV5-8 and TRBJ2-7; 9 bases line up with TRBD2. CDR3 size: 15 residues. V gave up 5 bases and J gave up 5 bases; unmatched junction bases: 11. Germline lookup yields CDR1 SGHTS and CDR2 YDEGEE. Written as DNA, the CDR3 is TGTGCCAGCAGGGATCGCGGGGGGGCAACGGACGAGCAGTACTTC. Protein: CASRDRGGATDEQYF.

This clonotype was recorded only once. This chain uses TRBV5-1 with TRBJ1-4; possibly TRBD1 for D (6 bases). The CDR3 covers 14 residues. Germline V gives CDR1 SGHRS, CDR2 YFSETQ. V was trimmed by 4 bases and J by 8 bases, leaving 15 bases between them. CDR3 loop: CASSQQGSLEKLFF. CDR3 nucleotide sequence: TGCGCCAGCAGCCAACAGGGTAGTTTGGAAAAACTGTTTTTT.